The 30 T cell receptor beta chains below were found in one sample sequenced in a study of T cell responses to AZD1222 COVID-19 vaccine listed by TCRdb under 2021. The time point label on this specimen signifies: baseline before first vaccination. Library prep was done by the immunoSEQ multiplex PCR assay. Sourced from immuneACCESS, this table was stored by TCRdb with only in-frame sequences that have V and J called. A share of the clones is absent; for the studies checked, an unresolved V gene accounts for under half, and the remainder has no known explanation. Present in this sample are around 100,000 clones, approximately 90% of which were seen just once. The ten largest make up 18% of the sample. Source: peripheral blood, taken on day 0 of AZD1222 vaccination. Every receptor here comes from an adult in good health.

The rearrangement links TRBV7-9 to TRBJ2-1; maybe TRBD2 (6 bases). Germline-derived CDR1 and CDR2 are SEHNR and FQNEAQ (reference sequence). This CDR3 region has 16 residues. V lost 5 bases, J lost 3 bases, and 17 bases lay in between. The CDR3 loop reads CASSPRSGGSYNEQFF. DNA for the CDR3: TGTGCCAGCAGCCCCAGGAGTGGGGGGAGCTACAATGAGCAGTTCTTC.

V usage is TRBV6-5 and J usage is TRBJ1-1; no firm D call. Looked up from germline, CDR1 is MNHEY and CDR2 is SVGAGI. This CDR3 has 15 residues. V shed 0 bases and J shed 1 base, with 9 bases lying between them. CDR3 coding DNA: TGTGCCAGCAGTTACTCGCGGGCAGGGAACACTGAAGCTTTCTTT. It translates to CASSYSRAGNTEAFF.

J is TRBJ1-2 and V is TRBV7-2, with 8 bases matching TRBD1. Germline V gene data show CDR1 as SGHTA and CDR2 as FQGNSA. Trimming cost V 5 bases and J 8 bases; bases outside gene matches: 10. This CDR3 region has 14 residues. CDR3 bases: TGTGCCAGCAGCACAAGACGGGCAGGGGGCGGCTACACCTTC. This codes for CASSTRRAGGGYTF.

The chain combines TRBV5-1 with TRBJ2-3; D remains ambiguous. In germline, CDR1 is SGHRS, CDR2 YFSETQ. V dropped 4 bases and J dropped 4 bases, with 7 bases sitting between them. CDR3 size: 12 residues. In DNA, the CDR3 is TGCGCCAGCAGCATTACCCCAGATACGCAGTATTTT. Translation: CASSITPDTQYF.

The chain has TRBV3-1 (or the pseudogene TRBV3-2) and TRBJ2-7; 7 positions agree with TRBD1. V trimming: 6 bases; J trimming: 6 bases; junction bases outside the gene matches: 8. Germline values: CDR1 LGHDT, CDR2 YNNKEL (reference sequence). This CDR3 region has 13 residues. CDR3 protein: CASRPQGSGEQYF. The CDR3 bases are TGTGCCAGCAGACCACAGGGGTCAGGCGAGCAGTACTTC.

The chain joins TRBV3-1 (or the pseudogene TRBV3-2) to TRBJ1-1; the D gene is possibly TRBD1 (6 bases). Per germline, CDR1 LGHDT and CDR2 YNNKEL (reference sequence). The CDR3 has 12 amino acids. V was shortened by 6 bases and J by 7 bases, with 12 bases between the two germline ends. The CDR3 region has the DNA TGTGCCAGCAGGCTACTGACAGGTGAAGCTTTCTTT. The encoded protein is CASRLLTGEAFF.

The CDR3 region has the DNA TGTGCCAGTAGTATAGATCAATCGGGACAGGGAATAGGGGAGGGCAATCAGCCCCAGCATTTT. It is translated as CASSIDQSGQGIGEGNQPQHF. The chain carries TRBV19 and TRBJ1-5; 9 bases align to TRBD1. CDR1 LNHDA and CDR2 SQIVND come from the germline V gene (reference sequence). This CDR3 region has 21 residues. Unmatched junction bases numbered 17, after V lost 0 bases and J lost 2 bases.

The genes are TRBV2 and TRBJ2-7; D may be TRBD1 (6 bases). V lost 6 bases and J lost 5, with 32 bases in between. This CDR3 is 19 amino acids long. The germline V gene has CDR1 SNHLY and CDR2 FYNNEI. CDR3 DNA: TGTGCCAGCAGGTCTCATAACAGGGAATACTCGAACCCGGGGCACGAGCAGTACTTC. This codes for CASRSHNREYSNPGHEQYF.

This clone was seen a single time. The V call is TRBV11-2, the J call TRBJ1-5; TRBD1 is a possible D gene (5 bases). Per germline, CDR1 SGHAT and CDR2 FQNNGV. This CDR3 is 15 amino acids long. The V gene lost 3 bases and the J gene lost 2 bases, with 11 bases spanning the gap. The CDR3 region is CASSFGGGGNQPQHF. CDR3 nucleotides: TGTGCCAGCAGCTTTGGCGGGGGGGGCAATCAGCCCCAGCATTTT.

The CDR3 region has the DNA TGTGCCAGCAGTGATAGGTGGGGGACCCCCGACAATGAGCAGTTCTTC. As protein: CASSDRWGTPDNEQFF. V and J are TRBV2 and TRBJ2-1; possibly TRBD1 or TRBD2 for D (5 bases each). The V gene lost 3 bases and the J gene lost 5 bases, with 17 bases spanning the gap. Germline values: CDR1 SNHLY, CDR2 FYNNEI. The CDR3 is 16 residues long.

The sample holds one count of this clone. The rearrangement links TRBV3-1 (or the pseudogene TRBV3-2) to TRBJ1-2; 8 bases map to TRBD1. This CDR3 has 14 amino acids. Losses at the gene ends were 1 base for V and 6 bases for J; bases not matched to a gene: 4. Germline CDR1 is LGHDT and CDR2 is YNNKEL (reference sequence). The CDR3 coding sequence is TGTGCCAGCAGCCAAGGTTTGACAGGGGATGGCTACACCTTC. This sequence encodes CASSQGLTGDGYTF.

This chain uses TRBV14 with TRBJ1-1; unclear D gene. V lost 0 bases, J lost 1 base, and 12 bases lay in between. CDR3 size: 16 residues. The germline V gene has CDR1 SGHDN and CDR2 FVKESK. This CDR3 is CASSQERRRGNTEAFF. DNA of the CDR3: TGTGCCAGCAGCCAAGAAAGGCGGCGGGGGAACACTGAAGCTTTCTTT.

The genes are TRBV19 and TRBJ1-2, with unresolved D. The V end was cut by 1 base, the J end by 6 bases, with 9 bases between. The germline V gene has CDR1 LNHDA and CDR2 SQIVND (reference sequence). This CDR3 spans 13 amino acids. The CDR3 reads CASSIGGKDGYTF. The CDR3 region has the DNA TGTGCCAGTAGTATAGGAGGGAAGGATGGCTACACCTTC.

The V call is TRBV5-1, the J call TRBJ1-1; no firm D call. Germline CDR1 is SGHRS and CDR2 is YFSETQ. The length of the CDR3 is 14 residues. V gave up 0 bases and J gave up 2 bases, with 8 bases separating them. The CDR3 reads CASSLAGFNTEAFF. CDR3 nucleotides: TGCGCCAGCAGCTTGGCCGGGTTCAACACTGAAGCTTTCTTT. Full variable domain (missing parts from reference TRBV5-1 and TRBJ1-1): KAGVTQTPRYLIKTRGQQVTLSCSPISGHRSVSWYQQTPGQGLQFLFEYFSETQRNKGNFPGRFSGRQFSNSRSEMNVSTLELGDSALYLCASSLAGFNTEAFFGQGTRLTVV.

The chain joins TRBV9 to TRBJ2-2; weak D call: TRBD2 (6 bases). Germline V gene sequence: CDR1 SGDLS, CDR2 YYNGEE. Trimming cost V 3 bases and J 8 bases, with 26 bases left between them. The CDR3 covers 18 residues. The CDR3 DNA reads as TGTGCCAGCAGCGGGGAAGGGACTTTCCGTCGTCGTGCTGGGGAGCTGTTTTTT. This codes for CASSGEGTFRRRAGELFF.

The V gene is TRBV14, the J gene TRBJ1-5; TRBD1 is a possible D gene (6 bases). The CDR3 has 13 amino acids. CDR1 SGHDN and CDR2 FVKESK come from the germline V gene. The germline V and J ends were trimmed by 0 bases and 15 bases, with 15 bases remaining between them. The CDR3 DNA sequence: TGTGCCAGCAGCCAAGAACTGGGACAAGCTATGCATTTT. Translation gives CASSQELGQAMHF.

The genes are TRBV9 and TRBJ2-7, with 10 bases identical to TRBD1. The ends lost 1 base at V and 5 bases at J; junction bases unmatched: 3. The CDR3 loop spans 14 amino acids. Germline CDR1 SGDLS, CDR2 YYNGEE. CDR3 residues: CASSVHGTGDEQYF. DNA of the CDR3: TGTGCCAGCAGCGTACACGGGACAGGGGACGAGCAGTACTTC.

This chain connects TRBV30 to TRBJ1-6; D is ambiguous. V dropped 3 bases and J dropped 11 bases, with 11 bases sitting between them. Germline CDR1 GTSNPN, CDR2 SVGIG (reference sequence). CDR3 length: 12 amino acids. The CDR3: CAWRTPEAPLHF. CDR3 in DNA: TGTGCCTGGAGGACCCCCGAGGCACCCCTCCACTTT.

This clone turned up a few times. The rearrangement uses TRBV6-1 and TRBJ2-7; D unclear. This CDR3 is 15 amino acids long. V dropped 1 base and J dropped 0 bases, with 10 bases sitting between them. Germline-derived CDR1 and CDR2 are MNHNS and SASEGT. The CDR3 loop reads CASSEEHPNSYEQYF. CDR3 nucleotide sequence: TGTGCCAGCAGTGAAGAGCACCCGAACTCCTACGAGCAGTACTTC.

The V gene is TRBV6-4, the J gene TRBJ1-1; maybe TRBD1 (5 bases). Deletions cut 5 bases from V and 1 base from J, with 8 bases between. The CDR3 consists of 13 residues. CDR1 is MRHNA and CDR2 is SNTAGT in the germline V gene. The CDR3 region has the DNA TGTGCCAGCAGTACCGACAGGAACACTGAAGCTTTCTTT. Protein: CASSTDRNTEAFF.

CDR3 protein: CASSSARGLDVEQFF. CDR3 coding DNA: TGTGCCAGCAGTTCGGCCCGAGGACTGGATGTGGAGCAGTTCTTC. The V and J genes are TRBV6-9 and TRBJ2-1, with D perhaps matching TRBD2 (5 bases). The CDR3 extends over 15 amino acids. V was cut by 4 bases and J by 10 bases, with 20 bases left in between. Germline-derived CDR1 and CDR2 are MNHGY and SVAAGI.

DNA of the CDR3: TGCAGTGCTAGTCTCTACCCAACAGATACGCAGTATTTT. Its translation: CSASLYPTDTQYF. The J gene is TRBJ2-3, the V gene TRBV20-1, with no clear D. V lost 3 bases to trimming and J lost 3 bases, with 10 bases between them. Germline V gives CDR1 DFQATT, CDR2 SNEGSKA (reference sequence). The CDR3 totals 13 residues.

Here the CDR3 DNA reads TGTGCCAGCAGCCCCAATACGTACTCTGGAAACACCATATATTTT. Protein sequence: CASSPNTYSGNTIYF. V is TRBV4-2 and J is TRBJ1-3; D gene unclear. This CDR3 spans 15 amino acids. The V end was cut by 4 bases, the J end by 0 bases, with 10 bases between. In germline, CDR1 is LGHNA, CDR2 YNFKEQ.

J is TRBJ1-3 and V is TRBV7-2; unclear D gene. Trimming took off 2 bases at V and 3 bases at J, with 8 bases between the two ends. The CDR3 extends over 14 amino acids. The germline CDR1 and CDR2 sequences are SGHTA and FQGNSA. The CDR3 DNA sequence: TGTGCCAGCAGCTTATCGACGGGTGGAAACACCATATATTTT. Residues: CASSLSTGGNTIYF. Using reference TRBV7-2 and TRBJ1-3 for the parts outside the CDR3, the full variable domain is GAGVSQSPSNKVTEKGKDVELRCDPISGHTALYWYRQSLGQGLEFLIYFQGNSAPDKSGLPSDRFSAERTGGSVSTLTIQRTQQEDSAVYLCASSLSTGGNTIYFGEGSWLTVV.

This clone showed up just once. The rearrangement links TRBV27 to TRBJ2-1, with 11 bases identical to TRBD2. Germline assignment: CDR1 MNHEY and CDR2 SMNVEV (reference sequence). The CDR3 is made up of 16 amino acids. Trimming cost V 3 bases and J 0 bases; bases outside gene matches: 1. The CDR3 here is CASSFLAGGSYNEQFF. CDR3 DNA: TGTGCCAGCAGTTTTCTAGCGGGGGGCTCCTACAATGAGCAGTTCTTC.

The chain uses TRBV9 and TRBJ2-7, with D perhaps assigned TRBD1 or TRBD2 (6 bases each). The CDR3 is 14 amino acids. The germline V gene encodes CDR1 SGDLS and CDR2 YYNGEE. Trimming cost V 4 bases and J 3 bases, with 14 bases left between them. The CDR3 here is CASSRVGGDYEQYF. Here the CDR3 DNA reads TGTGCCAGCAGCCGAGTGGGGGGCGACTACGAGCAGTACTTC.

The chain joins TRBV14 to TRBJ2-6; D might be TRBD1 (6 bases). Trimming took 4 bases from V and 0 from J, leaving 22 bases between them. CDR3 length: 20 residues. The V gene's germline CDR1 is SGHDN and CDR2 FVKESK. CDR3 coding DNA: TGTGCCAGCAGCCCCATTGGGGGCTCATTAATACGCTCTGGGGCCAACGTCCTGACTTTC. Encoded protein: CASSPIGGSLIRSGANVLTF.

The V call is TRBV18, the J call TRBJ1-4; 8 nucleotides align to TRBD1. Germline CDR1 reads KGHSH; CDR2 reads LQKENI. CDR3 length: 19 residues. Germline trimming cut 4 bases from V and 7 bases from J; bases unmatched to any gene: 20. The CDR3 nucleotides read TGTGCCAGCTCACTAAATTCGGACAGGGATGAACTACTCGGTGAAAAACTGTTTTTT. Translating gives CASSLNSDRDELLGEKLFF.

V usage is TRBV11-2 and J usage is TRBJ2-7; the match to TRBD1 covers 7 bases. Germline-derived CDR1 and CDR2 are SGHAT and FQNNGV. The CDR3 contains 12 residues. The trim removed 5 bases at V and 4 bases at J, leaving 2 bases unmatched. The CDR3 is CASSEQGYEQYF. The CDR3 bases are TGTGCCAGCAGCGAACAGGGGTACGAGCAGTACTTC. The full variable domain, completed using reference TRBV11-2 and TRBJ2-7, is EAGVAQSPRYKIIEKRQSVAFWCNPISGHATLYWYQQILGQGPKLLIQFQNNGVVDDSQLPKDRFSAERLKGVDSTLKIQPAKLEDSAVYLCASSEQGYEQYFGPGTRLTVT.

The J gene is TRBJ2-7, the V gene TRBV29-1; D is undetermined. The V and J ends lost 3 bases and 5 bases respectively, with 11 bases between them. Per the germline V gene, CDR1 is SQVTM and CDR2 is ANQGSEA. The CDR3 runs to 12 residues. The CDR3 coding sequence is TGCAGCGTTGAGATGGGCACCCACGAGCAGTACTTC. Translation: CSVEMGTHEQYF.